The sequence of this T cell receptor (beta chain) was determined in a study of shared clonotypes between healthy human individuals. Terminally differentiated effector memory CD45RA+ cells were left out of the naive CD8 fraction, which was CD45RO-negative and positively selected for CCR7. Each subset's genomic DNA was split evenly across several immunoSEQ plates. The repertoire was sequenced with immunoSEQ multiplex PCR; TCRdb's copy has only in-frame clones and lacks some. Here the sample spans millions of clones, about 95% being singletons. This CDR3 has 17 amino acids. Germline V gene sequence: CDR1 MNHNS, CDR2 SASEGT. Trimming left V 1 base short and J 4 bases short, with 16 bases between.

This clonotype was obtained from a man aged 18 to 30 in good health. The sample consisted of naive CD8+ T cells sorted from blood. This chain joins TRBV6-1 and TRBJ1-4; D may be TRBD1 (6 bases). CDR3 sequence: CASSEDFGGGLNEKLFF. The CDR3 bases are TGTGCCAGCAGTGAAGACTTTGGTGGGGGCCTTAATGAAAAACTGTTTTTT.